This T cell receptor (beta chain) was obtained from a study of T-cell reconstitution after alpha-beta-depleted transplantation in children. Broader study findings: Among T cells one year after transplant, newly produced cells accounted for most counts and diversity. The origin of high day-60 TCRbeta diversity in some patients lay in surviving recipient T cells and thymic progenitors. Several hundred expanded graft clones reportedly supplied alpha-beta T cells about two months after transplant.

As to this clonotype: Its antigen is unknown.

Unique molecular identifiers were used in preparing the TCRbeta library. TCRdb independently ran MiXCR on the PCR reads; one entry per CDR3 protein. The table includes fewer than 350,000 distinct CDR3 sequences, approximately 7.3% detected once. The CDR3 covers 15 residues. Trimming left V 2 bases short and J 5 bases short, with 13 bases between. Germline V gene lookup returns CDR1 KGHSH and CDR2 LQKENI. V gene TRBV18 combines with J gene TRBJ1-5; D not certain. The receptor comes from a female patient between 2 and 15 years old who had a stem cell transplant for Fanconi anemia, so the T cells may come from the graft donor. The sequencing here drew on peripheral blood, taken 360 days after TCRalphabeta/CD19-depleted stem cell transplant. The CDR3 DNA follows: TGTGCCAGCTCACCAGGACCCGAAGCCCATCAGCCCCAGCATTTT. Its translation: CASSPGPEAHQPQHF.